The T cell receptor beta chain described here comes from a study of cytomegalovirus exposure and HLA in healthy donors. Study context: Within an early data release were around 80 million unique TCRs drawn from HLA-typed donors.

Healthy donors of bone marrow made up the group. In regard to this clone: Its antigen is undetermined.

Whole-study findings and limits: Presence/absence analyses rested on an assumption that sequencing depth was roughly uniform across donors. For most TCR beta V segments, an earlier analysis put the productive rate at about 87% or about 30% of the time.

13 Jbeta primers and 60 Vbeta primers were used for the PCR. Clones were read by immunoSEQ multiplex PCR, and TCRdb kept only the in-frame ones, dropping some. This sample has 100,000 or so clones; about 80% occur once, and the top ten carry roughly 4.1%. Sequencing was performed on PBMCs. This clonotype originated in a man aged 35-49 years in good health and CMV-seronegative.

The CDR3 reads CASSFTGSNQPQHF. DNA for the CDR3: TGTGCCAGCAGCTTTACAGGATCCAATCAGCCCCAGCATTTT. The genes are TRBV7-2 and TRBJ1-5; TRBD1 is a possible D gene (5 bases). The CDR3 length is 14 residues. Germline CDR1 is SGHTA and CDR2 is FQGNSA. Deletions cut 3 bases from V and 3 bases from J, with 9 bases between.